This paragraph covers one TCR beta chain sequence. The target antigen is unknown. The entry originates in a study of blood T cells in healthy people across ages. V was cut by 3 bases and J by 0 bases, with 11 bases left in between. The CDR3 extends over 15 amino acids. CDR1 is LGHNA and CDR2 is YSLEER in the germline V gene. Study-wide findings and caveats: Estimated diversity that came from one million T cells was considered an underestimate. With unsorted PBMCs, a conclusive comparison of naive versus antigen-experienced cells was not possible.

Alongside a J-beta primer mix, a sample-barcoded 5' primer served in a second PCR lasting 7 to 11 cycles. TCRdb ran MiXCR on the 5' RACE reads and lists one entry per CDR3 protein. This table has around 1.1 million distinct CDR3 sequences, roughly two fifths appearing once. Every sample had a minimum of 6.5 million PBMCs isolated. The sequencing sample was made of blood. The chain couples TRBV4-3 to TRBJ1-1; D unclear. The TCR comes from a young man in good health. For the CDR3, the DNA is TGCGCCAGCAGCCAGGCCGCGTGGCTGAACACTGAAGCTTTCTTT. Protein product: CASSQAAWLNTEAFF.